Sequencing of this T cell receptor (beta chain) was carried out in a study of T-cell memory formation after mild COVID-19. This CDR3 is 14 amino acids long. Per germline, CDR1 SGHRS and CDR2 YFSETQ. Losses at the gene ends were 0 bases for V and 10 bases for J; bases not matched to a gene: 6. This clonotype was observed a handful of times. Its specificity is not known. Study-level findings and limits: Contracting clones from day 15 to 85 had balanced CD4/CD8; later expanders favoured CD4+. Memory from before infection featured some responding clones, which suggests cross-reactive memory joined.

5'RACE with constant-segment primers built TCRalpha and TCRbeta cDNA libraries with UMIs. One entry per CDR3 protein, called by TCRdb with MiXCR from the 5' RACE reads. This repertoire shows more than 350,000 distinct CDR3 sequences, around 20% found once; its top ten account for approximately 13%. The sequenced sample consisted of PBMCs or a T cell subset sorted from them (not recorded which). This chain uses TRBV5-1 with TRBJ2-1; 8 bases match TRBD2. The clonotype originates from an adult woman who had mild COVID-19 (a few samples of this study predate the infection). Cell type and time point are not known. The CDR3 sequence: CASSLVTSGGEQFF. In DNA form, the CDR3 reads TGCGCCAGCAGCTTGGTAACTAGCGGAGGGGAGCAGTTCTTC.